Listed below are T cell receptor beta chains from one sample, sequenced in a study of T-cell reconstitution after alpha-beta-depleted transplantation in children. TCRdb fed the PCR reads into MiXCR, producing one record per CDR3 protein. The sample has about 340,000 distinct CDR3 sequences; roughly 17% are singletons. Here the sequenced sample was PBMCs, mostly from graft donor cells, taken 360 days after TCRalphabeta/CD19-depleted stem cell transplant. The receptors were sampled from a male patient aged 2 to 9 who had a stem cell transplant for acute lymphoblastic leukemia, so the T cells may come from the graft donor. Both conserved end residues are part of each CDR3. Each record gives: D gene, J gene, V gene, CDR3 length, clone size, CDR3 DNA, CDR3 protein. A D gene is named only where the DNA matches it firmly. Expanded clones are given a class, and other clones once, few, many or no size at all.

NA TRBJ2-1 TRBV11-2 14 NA TGTGCCAGCAGCTTAGGGAGGGGATACAATGAGCAGTTCTTC CASSLGRGYNEQFF
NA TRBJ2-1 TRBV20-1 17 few TGCAGTGCTAGAGATACCTTAGGGGGAGGGCCCTGGAATGAGCAGTTCTTC CSARDTLGGGPWNEQFF
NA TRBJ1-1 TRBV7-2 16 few TGTGCCAGCAGCTTAGGTCCTCGCACATCGAACACTGAAGCTTTCTTT CASSLGPRTSNTEAFF
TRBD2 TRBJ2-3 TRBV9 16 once TGTGCCAGCAGCGTAGCTGGGCTAGCGGAGACAGATACGCAGTATTTT CASSVAGLAETDTQYF
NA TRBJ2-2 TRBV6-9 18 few TGTGCCAGCAGTCCTTCCCGGACACGTCTGGGGAACACCGGGGAGCTGTTTTTT CASSPSRTRLGNTGELFF
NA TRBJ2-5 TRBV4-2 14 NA TGTGCCAGCAGCCAAGGCAGGGGATGGGAGACCCAGTACTTC CASSQGRGWETQYF
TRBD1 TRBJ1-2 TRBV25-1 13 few TGTGCCAGCACCAGGGGGGTTAACTATGGCTACACCTTC CASTRGVNYGYTF
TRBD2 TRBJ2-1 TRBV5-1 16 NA TGCGCCAGCAGCTTTCCTAGGACTAGCGGGAGCGATGAGCAGTTCTTC CASSFPRTSGSDEQFF
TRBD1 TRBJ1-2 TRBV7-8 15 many TGTGCCAGCAGCTTAGGGGGGACAGGGGGATATGGCTACACCTTC CASSLGGTGGYGYTF
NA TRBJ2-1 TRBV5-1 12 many TGCGCCAGCAGCTTGGGAGCGGACCCGTGGTTCTTC CASSLGADPWFF
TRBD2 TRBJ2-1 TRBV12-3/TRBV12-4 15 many TGTGCCAGCAGACGGCTAGCGGCCCCCTACAATGAGCAGTTCTTC CASRRLAAPYNEQFF
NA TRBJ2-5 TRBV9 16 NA TGTGCCAGCAGCGTGGAGGACTACCCGTACCAAGAGACCCAGTACTTC CASSVEDYPYQETQYF
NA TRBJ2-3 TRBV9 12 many TGTGCCAGCAGCGTAGTTGATCAAACGCAGTATTTT CASSVVDQTQYF
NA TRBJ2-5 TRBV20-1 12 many TGCAGTGCCCACGCCCCACAAGAGACCCAGTACTTC CSAHAPQETQYF
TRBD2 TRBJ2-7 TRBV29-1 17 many TGCAGCGTTTCCGGCGGGAGGTCGGGGATATTCTCCTACGAGCAGTACTTC CSVSGGRSGIFSYEQYF
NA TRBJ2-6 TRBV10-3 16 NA TGTGCCATCAGTCGGGACTTGAGCTCTGGGGCCAACGTCCTGACTTTC CAISRDLSSGANVLTF
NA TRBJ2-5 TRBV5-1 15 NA TGCGCCAGCAGCTTGGCTCAGGGAGTGGTGGAGACCCAGTACTTC CASSLAQGVVETQYF
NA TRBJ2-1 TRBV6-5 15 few TGTGCCAGCAGTTACACCCGACGGATTTACAATGAGCAGTTCTTC CASSYTRRIYNEQFF
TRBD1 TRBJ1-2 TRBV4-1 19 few TGCGCCAGCAGCCAAGATTTTGGCCCCTGGGGACAGGGGGCGAGAGGCTACACCTTC CASSQDFGPWGQGARGYTF
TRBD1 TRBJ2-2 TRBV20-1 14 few TGCAGTGCTCCCCGGACAGGGAACACCGGGGAGCTGTTTTTT CSAPRTGNTGELFF
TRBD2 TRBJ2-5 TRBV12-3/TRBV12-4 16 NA TGTGCCAGCAGTCACGGACTAGCGGGAAATAAAGAGACCCAGTACTTC CASSHGLAGNKETQYF
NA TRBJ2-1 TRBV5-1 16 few TGCGCCAGCAGCCTACCCCTTAGCGACACCCACCTCGAGCAGTTCTTC CASSLPLSDTHLEQFF
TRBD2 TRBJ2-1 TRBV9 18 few TGTGCCAGCAGCGTAAACCCTAGCGGGAGGAGCTCCTACAATGAGCAGTTCTTC CASSVNPSGRSSYNEQFF
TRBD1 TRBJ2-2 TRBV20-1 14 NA TGCAGTGCTATCGGACAGGGGAACACCGGGGAGCTGTTTTTT CSAIGQGNTGELFF
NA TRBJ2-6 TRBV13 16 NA TGTGCCAGCCTATATCGGGCAGGGACCGGGGCCAACGTCCTGACTTTC CASLYRAGTGANVLTF
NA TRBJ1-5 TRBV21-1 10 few TGTGCCAGCAGCCTCAGGCCCCAGCATTTT CASSLRPQHF
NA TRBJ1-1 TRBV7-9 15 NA TGTGCCAGCAGCTTAGGGGACCCGGGGTCGACTGAAGCTTTCTTT CASSLGDPGSTEAFF
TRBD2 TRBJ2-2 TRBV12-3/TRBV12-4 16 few TGTGCCAGCAGTTTCGGGAGGGAGGGGGACACCGGGGAGCTGTTTTTT CASSFGREGDTGELFF
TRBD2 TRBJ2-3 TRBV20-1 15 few TGCAGTGCCCCCCTTGACGGGAGGGCCCCAGATACGCAGTATTTT CSAPLDGRAPDTQYF
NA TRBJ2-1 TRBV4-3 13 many TGCGCCAGCAGCCAAACCGGATACAATGAGCAGTTCTTC CASSQTGYNEQFF
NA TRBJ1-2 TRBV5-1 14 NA TGCGCCAGCAGCTTGGTTCCGCTCGAATATGGCTACACCTTC CASSLVPLEYGYTF
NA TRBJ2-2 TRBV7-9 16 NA TGTGCCAGCAGCTGGCGGCCCCATCCGTACACCGGGGAGCTGTTTTTT CASSWRPHPYTGELFF
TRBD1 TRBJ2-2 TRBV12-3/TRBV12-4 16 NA TGTGCCAGCAGTGGGACAGATAGTGCGAACACCGGGGAGCTGTTTTTT CASSGTDSANTGELFF
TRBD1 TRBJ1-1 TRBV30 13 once TGTGCCTGGACGTGGACAGGCCGCACTGAAGCTTTCTTT CAWTWTGRTEAFF
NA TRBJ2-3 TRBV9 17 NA TGTGCCAGCAGCGTAGGGGTCGGGGGTTCTAGCACAGATACGCAGTATTTT CASSVGVGGSSTDTQYF
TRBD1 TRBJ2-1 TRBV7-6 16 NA TGTGCCAGCAGCTTAGCCGGGACAGGGTGGGGGAATGAGCAGTTCTTC CASSLAGTGWGNEQFF
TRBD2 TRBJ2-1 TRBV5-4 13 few TGTGCCAGCAGCTTTGGCCTAGCGGGAGAAGAGTTCTTC CASSFGLAGEEFF
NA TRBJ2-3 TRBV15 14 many TGTGCCACCAGCCACTCAGGGAGCACAGATACGCAGTATTTT CATSHSGSTDTQYF
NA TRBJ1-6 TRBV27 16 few TGTGCCAGCAGTTTAGTGGGGAGCTCCTATAATTCACCCCTCCACTTT CASSLVGSSYNSPLHF
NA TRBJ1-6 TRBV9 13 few TGTGCCAGCAGCGTAGGCGGAGAAACACCCCTCCACTTT CASSVGGETPLHF
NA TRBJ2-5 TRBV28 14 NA TGTGCCAGCAGCATACACGACACCGAGGGGACCCAGTACTTC CASSIHDTEGTQYF
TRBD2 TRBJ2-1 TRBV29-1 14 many TGCAGCGTTGGGACGGCTAGCGGCTACAATGAGCAGTTCTTC CSVGTASGYNEQFF
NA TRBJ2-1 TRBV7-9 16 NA TGTGCCAGTTCGGACTTTGCGGGAAGCTCCTACAATGAGCAGTTCTTC CASSDFAGSSYNEQFF
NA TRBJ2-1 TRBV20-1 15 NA TGCAGTGCTGATACGGGACTCCGTCCAGGGTATGAGCAGTTCTTC CSADTGLRPGYEQFF
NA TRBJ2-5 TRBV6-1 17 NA TGTGCCAGCAGCCGAGACCCTACTAGCCCGCTTATAGGGGCCCAGTACTTC CASSRDPTSPLIGAQYF
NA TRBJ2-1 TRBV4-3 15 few TGCGCCAGCAGCAAGCTTGGCGGCTCCTACAATGAGCAGTTCTTC CASSKLGGSYNEQFF
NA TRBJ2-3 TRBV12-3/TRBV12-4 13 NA TGTGCCAGCAGTTTAGGAGTGGCAGATACGCAGTATTTT CASSLGVADTQYF
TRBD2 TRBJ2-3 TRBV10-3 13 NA TGTGCCATCGGTACTAGCGGCACAGATACGCAGTATTTT CAIGTSGTDTQYF
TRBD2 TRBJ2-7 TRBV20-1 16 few TGCAGTGCTAGAGATAGGGCTAGCGGGATAGCCTACGAGCAGTACTTC CSARDRASGIAYEQYF
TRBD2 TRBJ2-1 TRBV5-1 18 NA TGCGCCAGCTTGCCAGGGCCCCAAACTAGCGGGAGGGCCCATGAGCAGTTCTTC CASLPGPQTSGRAHEQFF
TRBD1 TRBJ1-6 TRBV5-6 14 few TGTGCCAGCAGCTGGGGACAGACGCATTCACCCCTCCACTTT CASSWGQTHSPLHF
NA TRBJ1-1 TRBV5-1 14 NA TGCGCCAGCAGCGATCCCGGGCCCTACACTGAAGCTTTCTTT CASSDPGPYTEAFF
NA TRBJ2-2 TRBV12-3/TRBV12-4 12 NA TGTGCCAGCGGGGCAGGGACGGGGGAGCTGTTTTTT CASGAGTGELFF
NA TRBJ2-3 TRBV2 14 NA TGTGCCAGCAGTGATATTTCCTCGACAGATACGCAGTATTTT CASSDISSTDTQYF
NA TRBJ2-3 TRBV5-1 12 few TGCGCCAGCAGCTCGTTCGCAGATACGCAGTATTTT CASSSFADTQYF
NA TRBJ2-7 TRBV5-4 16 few TGTGCCAGCAGCGGAACCCCCGGGACTCTTTCCTACGAGCAGTACTTC CASSGTPGTLSYEQYF
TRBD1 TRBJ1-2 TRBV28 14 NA TGTGCCAGCAGTACCCCGGACAGGGGCTATGGCTACACCTTC CASSTPDRGYGYTF
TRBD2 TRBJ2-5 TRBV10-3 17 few TGTGCCACTTCAGCGGGAGATTTTTTAGGGAGGCAAGAGACCCAGTACTTC CATSAGDFLGRQETQYF
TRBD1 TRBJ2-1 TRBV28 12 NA TGTGCCAGTGGGGACAGCTACAATGAGCAGTTCTTC CASGDSYNEQFF